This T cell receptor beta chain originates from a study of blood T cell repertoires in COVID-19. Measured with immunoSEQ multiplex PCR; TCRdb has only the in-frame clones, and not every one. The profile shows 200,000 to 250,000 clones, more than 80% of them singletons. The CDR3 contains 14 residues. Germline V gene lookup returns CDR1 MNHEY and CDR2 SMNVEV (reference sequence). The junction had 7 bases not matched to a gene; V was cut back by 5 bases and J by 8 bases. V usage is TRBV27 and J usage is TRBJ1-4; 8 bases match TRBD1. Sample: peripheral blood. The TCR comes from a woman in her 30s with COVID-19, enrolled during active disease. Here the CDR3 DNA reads TGTGCCAGCAGTATAACAGGGGGTGGCGAAAAACTGTTTTTT. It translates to CASSITGGGEKLFF.